This TCR beta chain derives from a study of T cells in Graves' hyperthyroidism and ophthalmopathy. Researchers amplified the TCR beta CDR3 regions from RNA transcripts. Primed by the HTBI set, a first-round RT-PCR was run on the TCR CDR3. TCRdb processed the multiplex PCR reads anew with MiXCR; each CDR3 protein has one entry. The table includes roughly 260,000 distinct CDR3 sequences, roughly 15% detected once. This clonotype showed up many times. Germline trimming cut 4 bases from V and 6 bases from J; bases unmatched to any gene: 6. CDR3 length: 14 residues. Germline V CDR1 and CDR2: SGHRS, YFSETQ. Exclusion of patients followed from uncontrolled infection, other autoimmune disease, pregnancy or lactation. Diagnosing involved the use of clinical symptoms, serum thyroxine and TRAb, thyroid ultrasound and orbital computed tomography.

The origin of this receptor is a woman in her thirties or forties with Graves' hyperthyroidism that later progressed to Graves' ophthalmopathy. This chain uses TRBV5-1 with TRBJ2-2; 7 positions match TRBD1. The sample was blood. DNA for the CDR3: TGCGCCAGCAGCCCAGAAGGGACAGCCGGGGAGCTGTTTTTT. This gives the protein CASSPEGTAGELFF.